The TCR beta chain described here comes from a study of cytomegalovirus exposure and HLA in healthy donors. Study conclusions and caveats: Listed as cytomegalovirus-associated were more than 150 TCR beta chains. Associated with HLA alleles at 0.05 false discovery rate in a later analysis were 16,951 TCR beta sequences. The study had only CMV serostatus as immune exposure information.

The PCR contained 60 Vbeta and 13 Jbeta primers. Here immunoSEQ multiplex PCR was the method, and the copy in TCRdb shows in-frame clones only, minus some. The sample lists around 95,000 clones, under 85% occurring once. Comment on this clone: Its antigen remains unknown.

The CDR3 is 17 amino acids. Germline CDR1 and CDR2: MNHEY and SMNVEV (reference sequence). The V gene is TRBV27, the J gene TRBJ2-5; 8 bases match TRBD2. The J call is in doubt because the DNA end fits TRBJ2-7 better. Sequenced: PBMCs. This sequence was found in a woman in her 40s in good health and CMV-seropositive. The CDR3: CASSLTVREGRAYEQYF. DNA for the CDR3: TGTGCCAGCAGTTTAACCGTCCGGGAGGGACGGGCCTACGAGCAGTACTTC.